The clone carrying this TCR beta chain has more than one count but fewer than ten. Germline values: CDR1 KGHSH, CDR2 LQKENI. Unmatched junction bases numbered 4, after V lost 0 bases and J lost 6 bases. The CDR3 has 14 amino acids. As originally analysed: Nucleated cell counts were estimated from reference gene primer amplification. Only in-frame clones appear in the TCRdb table, and some are missing; sequencing was by immunoSEQ multiplex PCR. For V, J and clone size, that table is used; D and trimming come from the DNA. The sample consists of roughly 250,000 clones, approximately 80% of them appearing once. The source of the sample is a study of blood T cell repertoires in COVID-19. Study background: Acute and convalescent COVID-19 specimens originated in the United States, Italy and Spain. The analysed material was cDNA or gDNA that came from T cells, B-cell-depleted T cells, or PBMCs.

This sequence was found in a woman at least 80 years old with acute or convalescent COVID-19. The chain recombines TRBV18 with TRBJ1-2; 7 nucleotides agree with TRBD1. What was sequenced was peripheral blood. CDR3 bases: TGTGCCAGCTCACCACCGGCAGGGGGAGATGGCTACACCTTC. This gives the protein CASSPPAGGDGYTF.